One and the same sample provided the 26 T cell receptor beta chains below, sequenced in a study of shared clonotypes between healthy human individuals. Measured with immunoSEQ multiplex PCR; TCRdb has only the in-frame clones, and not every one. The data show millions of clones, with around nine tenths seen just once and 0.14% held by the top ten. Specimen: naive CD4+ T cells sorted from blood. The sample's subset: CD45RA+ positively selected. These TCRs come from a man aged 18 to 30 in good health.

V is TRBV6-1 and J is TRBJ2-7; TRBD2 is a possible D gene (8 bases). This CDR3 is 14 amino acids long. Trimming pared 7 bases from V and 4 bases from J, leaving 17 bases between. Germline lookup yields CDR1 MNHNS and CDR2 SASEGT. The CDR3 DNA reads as TGTGCCAGCACCACGGGAGGGGGCACTTACGAGCAGTACTTC. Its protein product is CASTTGGGTYEQYF.

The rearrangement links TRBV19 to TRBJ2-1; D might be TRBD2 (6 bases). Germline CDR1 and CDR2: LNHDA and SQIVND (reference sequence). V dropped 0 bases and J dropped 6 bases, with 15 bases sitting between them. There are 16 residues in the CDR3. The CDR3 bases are TGTGCCAGTAGTATAGATTTTAGCGGCCTTGTCAATGAGCAGTTCTTC. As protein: CASSIDFSGLVNEQFF.

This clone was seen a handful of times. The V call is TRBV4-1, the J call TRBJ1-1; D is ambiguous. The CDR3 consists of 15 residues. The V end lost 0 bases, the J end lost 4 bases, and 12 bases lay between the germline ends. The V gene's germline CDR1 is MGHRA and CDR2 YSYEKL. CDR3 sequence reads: CASSQELGFRTEAFF. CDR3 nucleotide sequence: TGCGCCAGCAGCCAAGAATTGGGCTTTCGCACTGAAGCTTTCTTT.

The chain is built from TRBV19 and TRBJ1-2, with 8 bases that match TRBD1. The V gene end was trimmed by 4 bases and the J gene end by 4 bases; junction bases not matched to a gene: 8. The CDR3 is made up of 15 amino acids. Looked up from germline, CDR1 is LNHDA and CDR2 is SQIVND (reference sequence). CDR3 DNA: TGTGCCAGTAGTAGTCCTCCAGGGGGCCTCTATGGCTACACCTTC. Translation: CASSSPPGGLYGYTF.

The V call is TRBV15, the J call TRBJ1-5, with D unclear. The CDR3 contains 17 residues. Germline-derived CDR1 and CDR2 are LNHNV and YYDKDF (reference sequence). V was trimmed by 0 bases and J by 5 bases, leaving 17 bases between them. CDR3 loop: CATSRDLGERAHQPQHF. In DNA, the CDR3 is TGTGCCACCAGCAGAGATTTGGGTGAGAGGGCCCATCAGCCCCAGCATTTT.

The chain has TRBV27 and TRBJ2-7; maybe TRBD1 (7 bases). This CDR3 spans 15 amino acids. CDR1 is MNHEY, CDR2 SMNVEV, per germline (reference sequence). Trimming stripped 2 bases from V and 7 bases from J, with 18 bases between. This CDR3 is CASSLKQGYGGEQYF. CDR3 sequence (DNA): TGTGCCAGCAGTTTAAAACAGGGGTATGGGGGGGAGCAGTACTTC.

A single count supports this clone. The chain's CDR3 is CASSELRVGNTEAFF. The DNA of the CDR3 is TGTGCCAGCAGCGAACTGAGAGTAGGGAACACTGAAGCTTTCTTT. The V and J genes are TRBV6-5 and TRBJ1-1; unclear D gene. The CDR3 sequence is 15 residues long. Looked up from germline, CDR1 is MNHEY and CDR2 is SVGAGI. Trimming cost V 6 bases and J 1 base, with 15 bases left between them.

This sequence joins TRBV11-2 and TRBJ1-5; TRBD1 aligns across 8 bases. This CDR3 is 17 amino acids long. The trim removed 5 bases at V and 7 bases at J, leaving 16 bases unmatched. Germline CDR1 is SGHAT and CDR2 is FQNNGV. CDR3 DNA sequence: TGTGCCAGCAGCGCCACCCCGGGGACAGGTAGGTCCCAGCCCCAGCATTTT. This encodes CASSATPGTGRSQPQHF.

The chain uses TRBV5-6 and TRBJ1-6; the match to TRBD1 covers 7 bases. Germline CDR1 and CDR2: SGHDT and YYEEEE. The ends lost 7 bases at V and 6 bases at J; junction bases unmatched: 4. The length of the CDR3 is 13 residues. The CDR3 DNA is TGTGCCAGCGGAGACAGGGCTAATTCACCCCTCCACTTT. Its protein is CASGDRANSPLHF. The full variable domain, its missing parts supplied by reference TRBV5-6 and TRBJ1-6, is DAGVTQSPTHLIKTRGQQVTLRCSPKSGHDTVSWYQQALGQGPQFIFQYYEEEERQRGNFPDRFSGHQFPNYSSELNVNALLLGDSALYLCASGDRANSPLHFGNGTRLTVT.

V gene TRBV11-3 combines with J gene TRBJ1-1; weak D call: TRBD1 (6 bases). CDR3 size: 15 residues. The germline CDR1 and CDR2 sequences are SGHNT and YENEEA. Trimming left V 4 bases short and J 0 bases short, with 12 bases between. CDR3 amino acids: CASSSGRGLNTEAFF. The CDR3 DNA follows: TGTGCCAGCAGCTCCGGCAGGGGCTTGAACACTGAAGCTTTCTTT.

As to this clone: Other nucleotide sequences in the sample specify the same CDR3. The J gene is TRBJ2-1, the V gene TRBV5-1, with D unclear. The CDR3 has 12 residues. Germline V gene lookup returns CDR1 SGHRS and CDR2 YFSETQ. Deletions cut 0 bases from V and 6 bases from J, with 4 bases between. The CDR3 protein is CASSLDSNEQFF. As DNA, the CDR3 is TGCGCCAGCAGCTTGGACAGCAATGAGCAGTTCTTC. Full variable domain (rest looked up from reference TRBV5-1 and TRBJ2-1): KAGVTQTPRYLIKTRGQQVTLSCSPISGHRSVSWYQQTPGQGLQFLFEYFSETQRNKGNFPGRFSGRQFSNSRSEMNVSTLELGDSALYLCASSLDSNEQFFGPGTRLTVL.

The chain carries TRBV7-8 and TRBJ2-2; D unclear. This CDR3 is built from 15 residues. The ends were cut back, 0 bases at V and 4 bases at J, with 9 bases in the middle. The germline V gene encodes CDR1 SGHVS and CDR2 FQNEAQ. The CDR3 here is CASSLALGSTGELFF. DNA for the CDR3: TGTGCCAGCAGCTTAGCGCTGGGCAGCACCGGGGAGCTGTTTTTT.

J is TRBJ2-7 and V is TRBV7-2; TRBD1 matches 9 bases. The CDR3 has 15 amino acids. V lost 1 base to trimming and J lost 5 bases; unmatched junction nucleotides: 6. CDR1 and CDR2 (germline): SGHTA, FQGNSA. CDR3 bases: TGTGCCAGCAGCTTAGGGGACAGGGAAAGAAACGAGCAGTACTTC. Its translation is CASSLGDRERNEQYF.

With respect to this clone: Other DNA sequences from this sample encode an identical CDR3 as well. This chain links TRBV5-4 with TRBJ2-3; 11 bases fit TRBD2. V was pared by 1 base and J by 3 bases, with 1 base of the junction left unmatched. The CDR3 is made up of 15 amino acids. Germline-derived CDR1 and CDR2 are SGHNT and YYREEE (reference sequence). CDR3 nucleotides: TGTGCCAGCAGCTTGCCTAGCGGGGGGACAGATACGCAGTATTTT. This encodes CASSLPSGGTDTQYF. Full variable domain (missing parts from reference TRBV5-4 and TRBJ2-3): ETGVTQSPTHLIKTRGQQVTLRCSSQSGHNTVSWYQQALGQGPQFIFQYYREEENGRGNFPPRFSGLQFPNYSSELNVNALELDDSALYLCASSLPSGGTDTQYFGPGTRLTVL.

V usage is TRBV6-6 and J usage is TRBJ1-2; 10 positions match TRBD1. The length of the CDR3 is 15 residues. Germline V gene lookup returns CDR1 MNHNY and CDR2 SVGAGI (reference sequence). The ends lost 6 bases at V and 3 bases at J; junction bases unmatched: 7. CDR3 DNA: TGTGCCAGCAGACCTCGACAGGGGGCAGACTATGGCTACACCTTC. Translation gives CASRPRQGADYGYTF.

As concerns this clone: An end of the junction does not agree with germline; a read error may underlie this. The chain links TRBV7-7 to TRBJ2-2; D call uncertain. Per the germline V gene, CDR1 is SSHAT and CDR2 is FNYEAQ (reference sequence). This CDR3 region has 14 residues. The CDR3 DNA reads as TGTGCTAGCAGCCCCCGTTTTGTCACCGGGGAGCTGTTTTTT. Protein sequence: CASSPRFVTGELFF.

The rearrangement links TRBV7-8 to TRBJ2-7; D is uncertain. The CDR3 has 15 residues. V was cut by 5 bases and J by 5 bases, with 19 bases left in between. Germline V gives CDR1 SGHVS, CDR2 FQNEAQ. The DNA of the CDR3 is TGTGCCAGCAGCCTACCTTCGAAAAGTCACGACGAGCAGTACTTC. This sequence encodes CASSLPSKSHDEQYF.

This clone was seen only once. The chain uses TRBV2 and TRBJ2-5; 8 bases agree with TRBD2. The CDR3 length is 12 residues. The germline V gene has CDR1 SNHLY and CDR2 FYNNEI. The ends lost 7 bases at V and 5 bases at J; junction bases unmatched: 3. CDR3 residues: CASTGGRETQYF. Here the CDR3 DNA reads TGTGCCAGCACGGGGGGGCGGGAGACCCAGTACTTC.

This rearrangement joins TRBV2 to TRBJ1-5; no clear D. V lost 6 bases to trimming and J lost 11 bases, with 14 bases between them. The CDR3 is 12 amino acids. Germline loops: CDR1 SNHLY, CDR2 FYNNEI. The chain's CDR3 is CASRDEGTAQHF. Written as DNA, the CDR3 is TGTGCCAGCAGGGACGAGGGTACGGCCCAGCATTTT.

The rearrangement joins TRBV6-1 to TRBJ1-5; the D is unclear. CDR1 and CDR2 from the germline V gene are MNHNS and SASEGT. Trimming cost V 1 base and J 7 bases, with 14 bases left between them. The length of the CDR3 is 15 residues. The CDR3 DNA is TGTGCCAGCAGTGAAGTGACCCTTTGGAGGCAGCCCCAGCATTTT. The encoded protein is CASSEVTLWRQPQHF.

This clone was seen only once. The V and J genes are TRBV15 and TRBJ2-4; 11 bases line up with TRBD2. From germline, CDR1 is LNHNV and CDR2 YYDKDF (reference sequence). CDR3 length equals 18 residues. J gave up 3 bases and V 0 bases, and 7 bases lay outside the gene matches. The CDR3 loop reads CATSRELAGDEDKNIQYF. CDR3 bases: TGTGCCACCAGCAGAGAACTAGCGGGAGATGAGGACAAAAACATTCAGTACTTC.

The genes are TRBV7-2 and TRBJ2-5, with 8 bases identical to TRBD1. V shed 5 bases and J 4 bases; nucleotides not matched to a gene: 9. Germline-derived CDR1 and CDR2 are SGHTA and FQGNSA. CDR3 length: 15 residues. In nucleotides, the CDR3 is TGTGCCAGCAGCCTTTGGACAGGGCGAGGAGAGACCCAGTACTTC. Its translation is CASSLWTGRGETQYF. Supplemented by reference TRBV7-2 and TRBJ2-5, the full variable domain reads GAGVSQSPSNKVTEKGKDVELRCDPISGHTALYWYRQSLGQGLEFLIYFQGNSAPDKSGLPSDRFSAERTGGSVSTLTIQRTQQEDSAVYLCASSLWTGRGETQYFGPGTRLLVL.

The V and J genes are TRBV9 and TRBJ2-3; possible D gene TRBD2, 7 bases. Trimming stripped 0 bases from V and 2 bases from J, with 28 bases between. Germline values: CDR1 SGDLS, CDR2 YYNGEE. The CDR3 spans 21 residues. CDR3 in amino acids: CASSVEDGGLMASGSTDTQYF. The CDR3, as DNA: TGTGCCAGCAGCGTAGAAGATGGGGGCTTAATGGCTAGCGGATCCACAGATACGCAGTATTTT.

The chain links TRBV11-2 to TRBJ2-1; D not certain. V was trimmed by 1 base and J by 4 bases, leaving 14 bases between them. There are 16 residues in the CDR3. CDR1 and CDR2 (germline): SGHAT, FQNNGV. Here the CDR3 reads CASSLVKGPLYNEQFF. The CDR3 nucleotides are TGTGCCAGCAGCTTAGTAAAGGGTCCTCTGTACAATGAGCAGTTCTTC.

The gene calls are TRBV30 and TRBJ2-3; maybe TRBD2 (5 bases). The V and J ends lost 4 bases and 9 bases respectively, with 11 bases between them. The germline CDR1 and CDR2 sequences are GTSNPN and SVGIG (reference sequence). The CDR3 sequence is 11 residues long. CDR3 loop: CAWKERETQYF. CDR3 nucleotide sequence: TGTGCCTGGAAGGAGAGGGAGACGCAGTATTTT.

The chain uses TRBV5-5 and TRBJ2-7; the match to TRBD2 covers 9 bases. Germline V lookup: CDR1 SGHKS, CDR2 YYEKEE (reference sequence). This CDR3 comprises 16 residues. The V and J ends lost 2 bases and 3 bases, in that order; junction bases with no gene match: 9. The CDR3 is CASSLDAAAGGYEQYF. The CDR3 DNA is TGTGCCAGCAGCTTAGATGCCGCAGCGGGAGGCTACGAGCAGTACTTC.